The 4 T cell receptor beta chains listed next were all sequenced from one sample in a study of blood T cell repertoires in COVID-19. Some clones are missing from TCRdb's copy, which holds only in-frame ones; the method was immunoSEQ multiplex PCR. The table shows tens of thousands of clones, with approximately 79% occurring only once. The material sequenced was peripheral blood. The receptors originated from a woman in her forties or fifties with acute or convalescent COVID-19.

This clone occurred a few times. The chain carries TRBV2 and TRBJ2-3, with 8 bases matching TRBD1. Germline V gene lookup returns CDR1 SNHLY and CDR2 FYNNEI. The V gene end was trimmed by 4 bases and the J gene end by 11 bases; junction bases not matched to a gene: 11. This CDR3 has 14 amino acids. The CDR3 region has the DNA TGTGCCAGCAGTGTGGGACAGGCACTAAGTGGGCAGTATTTT. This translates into CASSVGQALSGQYF.

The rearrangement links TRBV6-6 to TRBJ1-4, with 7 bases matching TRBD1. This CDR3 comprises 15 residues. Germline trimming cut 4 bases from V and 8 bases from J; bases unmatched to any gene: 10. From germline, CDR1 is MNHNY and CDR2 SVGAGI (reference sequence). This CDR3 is CASSWVRGQEEKLFF. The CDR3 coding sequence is TGTGCCAGCAGTTGGGTGAGGGGGCAAGAGGAAAAACTGTTTTTT.

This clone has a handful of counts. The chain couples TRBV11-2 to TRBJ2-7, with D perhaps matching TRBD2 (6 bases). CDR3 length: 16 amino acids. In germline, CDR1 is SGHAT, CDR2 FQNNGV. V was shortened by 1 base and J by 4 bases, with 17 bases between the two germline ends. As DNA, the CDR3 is TGTGCCAGCAGCTTAGGCACCGGGACTTTGCTGTACGAGCAGTACTTC. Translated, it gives CASSLGTGTLLYEQYF.

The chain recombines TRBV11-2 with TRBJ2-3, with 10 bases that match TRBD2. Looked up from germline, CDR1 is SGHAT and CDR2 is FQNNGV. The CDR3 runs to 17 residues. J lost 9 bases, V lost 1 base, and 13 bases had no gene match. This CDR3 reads CASSLGSLAGVGETQYF. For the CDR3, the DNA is TGTGCCAGCAGCTTAGGCTCCCTAGCGGGGGTTGGTGAGACGCAGTATTTT.